This TCR beta chain was identified during a study of T cell changes during pregnancy in multiple sclerosis. The data were produced by immunoSEQ multiplex PCR, yet TCRdb's version contains in-frame clones alone and is incomplete. The data show tens of thousands of clones, less than 95% seen once. Here the sequenced sample was peripheral blood, taken in the second trimester of pregnancy. The sequence was obtained from a female donor in good health, enrolled as a control in a pregnancy study.

Here the CDR3 DNA reads TGTGCCAGCAGCCCCGGACAGAGGGGCAATGAGCAGTTCTTC. It codes for CASSPGQRGNEQFF. The chain couples TRBV27 to TRBJ2-1, with D perhaps matching TRBD1 (6 bases). CDR3 length equals 14 residues. The V gene's germline CDR1 is MNHEY and CDR2 SMNVEV (reference sequence). Trimming removed 6 bases at V and 6 bases at J, with 15 bases between.